This TCR beta chain originates from a study of molecular identifiers for immune sequencing clone quantification (dated by TCRdb to the late 2010s). About the full investigation: For a replicate experiment, RNA from around 20,000 or 100,000 naive CD8 T cells was divided into five aliquots, of which four were sequenced. CD8 T cells were used in a methods study to benchmark molecular-identifier clustering-based TCR repertoire sequencing (MIDCIRS) and TCR RNA copy counting. Overall results and qualifications from the work: The naive libraries included spiked-in Jurkat TCR RNA (about ten copies' worth), and this Jurkat TCR RNA is not part of the donor repertoire. In CMV-specific effector cells, clones with more than 20 RNA copies accounted for over 98% of molecules, whereas in naive cells such clones accounted for under 1%. Modeling estimated about 2.8 recovered TCR RNA copies per cell, compared with about ten by digital PCR, which implies roughly 27% capture efficiency. A single cell's worth of spiked-in Jurkat TCR RNA was reported detectable even among 750,000 to 1,000,000 naive CD8 T cells. Without barcode sub-clustering, chimeric consensus sequences inflated TCR diversity; chimeras reached as high as 47%. Highly expanded clone sizes could be underestimated because identical TCR molecules may share a barcode.

This clonotype occurred many times. Its cognate antigen has yet to be identified. It has no much larger one-base neighbor in the sample; base qualities were not kept. Naive CD8 T cell libraries were made from 20,000 to 1,000,000 sorted cells using 10%, 30% or 50% of purified RNA. Naive CD8 T cells were FACS-sorted as CD8+CD4-CCR7+CD45RA+ on a BD FACSAria II into RLT Plus buffer. To test detection sensitivity, Jurkat RNA equal to approximately ten TCR copies was added to samples of about 19,000-1,100,000 naive CD8 T cells. CD8 T cells were enriched using RosetteSep CD8+ T Cell Enrichment Cocktail and Ficoll-Paque, and the enriched cells then underwent ACK red cell lysis. Library construction relied on PCR. TCRdb records Illumina HiSeq 4000 as the sequencer. Bulk TCR libraries were made following a previously described method, with the TCR primers given in Table S5. Total RNA was purified with the Qiagen AllPrep DNA/RNA kit. Before analysis, reads from multiple sequencing runs of one library were combined. The authors' analysis ran thus. Reads were retained only if the reads had an exact TCR constant sequence, and the retained reads were trimmed to 150 nt and grouped according to their 12-nt molecular barcodes. Within each barcode group, reads were sub-clustered at a 15% Levenshtein threshold, and quality-weighted consensus sequences were built per RNA molecule. Non-functional sequences were discarded, and so were lower-count sequences lying one edit away from another sequence. Barcode sub-clusters with fewer than 20% of the maximum read count were removed, based on fitting two negative binomial distributions. TCRdb reworked the public reads: Q25 trimming with fastp, MiXCR clone assembly, productive beta chains retained. When rows share a CDR3 protein, they turn into one entry using the most common DNA and genes. TCRdb's processing, not the authors' own work, is the source of the V and J calls. Across this sample there are around 43,000 distinct CDR3 sequences, with about 19% seen only once. The biggest ten clones account for more than 0.9% of the sample.

V is clipped by 0 bases and J by 4 bases, and the sequence between their germline boundaries is 15 bases long. CDR1 and CDR2, looked up from the germline V gene, are LGHNA and YSLEER. The CDR3, from cysteine to phenylalanine, totals 16 residues. The retained sequence is limited to the CDR3, 48 bases, with the frame set at the first base. Material: naive CD8+ T cells from blood, with Jurkat cell RNA spiked in. Reading the label with the study, this specimen's cell subset or site is: FACS-sorted CD8+CD4-CCR7+CD45RA+ naive T cells. The TCR originated in a human donor in good health. Some libraries in this study had Jurkat cell RNA spiked in. The V gene is TRBV4-3 and the J gene is TRBJ1-2, and possibly TRBD1, on 6 matching bases. In nucleotides, the sequence is TGCGCCAGCAGCCAAGAGAGACAGGTGGCCAGCTATGGCTACACCTTC. It is translated as CASSQERQVASYGYTF.